This T cell receptor (beta chain) came from a study of tumor and adjacent non-tumor tissue in lung cancer. Study-level findings and limits: Tumor repertoires had a smaller top 100 clone share than normal lung.

The library came from three nested PCR rounds adapted from ARM-PCR protocols. Via MiXCR, TCRdb re-called the multiplex PCR reads, giving one row per CDR3 protein. Here the sample spans more than 120,000 distinct CDR3 sequences, approximately 70% being singletons. The template was RNA from unsorted bulk tissue. Newly diagnosed lung cancer patients had thoracic surgery in China, August–November 2014, without prior chemotherapy. The CDR3 runs to 11 residues. Germline assignment: CDR1 MDHEN and CDR2 SYDVKM. The V end was cut by 6 bases, the J end by 4 bases, with 7 bases between. This clonotype was picked up a small number of times. Its antigen is undetermined.

The sample comprised lung tumor tissue. The sequence was obtained from a man aged 55 to 69 with small cell lung cancer. The chain couples TRBV28 to TRBJ2-7; possibly TRBD2 for D (5 bases). The CDR3 DNA is TGTGCCAGCAGCCGAGGGTACGAGCAGTACTTC. This gives the protein CASSRGYEQYF.